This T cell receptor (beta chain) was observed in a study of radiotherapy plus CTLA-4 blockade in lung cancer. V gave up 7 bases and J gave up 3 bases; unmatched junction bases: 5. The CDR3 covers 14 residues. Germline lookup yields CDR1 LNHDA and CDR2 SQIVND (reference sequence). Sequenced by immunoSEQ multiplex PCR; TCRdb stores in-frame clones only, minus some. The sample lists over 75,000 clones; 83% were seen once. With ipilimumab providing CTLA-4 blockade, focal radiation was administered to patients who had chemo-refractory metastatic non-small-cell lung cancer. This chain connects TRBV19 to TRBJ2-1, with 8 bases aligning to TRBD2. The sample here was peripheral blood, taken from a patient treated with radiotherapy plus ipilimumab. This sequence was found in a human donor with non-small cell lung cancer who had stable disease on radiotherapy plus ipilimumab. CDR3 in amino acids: CASIGGGHYNEQFF. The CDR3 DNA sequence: TGTGCCAGTATTGGCGGGGGGCACTACAATGAGCAGTTCTTC.